The 27 T cell receptor beta chains below all came from one sample that was sequenced in a study of T-cell memory formation after mild COVID-19 (dated by TCRdb to about 2021). Receptor libraries were prepared by 5' RACE. The instrument given in TCRdb is Illumina NovaSeq 6000. TCRdb trimmed public reads at Q25 via fastp, called clones via MiXCR and kept in-frame beta chains. Entries that share a CDR3 protein sequence are merged under the most common genes and DNA. The sample includes around 340,000 distinct CDR3 sequences, with about 13% observed a single time. The ten largest clones capture about 20% of the sample. The specimen sequenced was PBMCs or a T cell subset sorted from them (not recorded which). Receptors were obtained from a man between 18 and 35 years old who had mild COVID-19 (a few samples of this study predate the infection). The sample titles of this study are shuffled in the database, so cell type and time point are left out; the donor was told from shared clones.

This clonotype was seen a handful of times. V and J are TRBV7-2 and TRBJ2-3; tentative D call: TRBD2 (6 bases). Deletions cut 1 base from V and 5 bases from J, with 22 bases between. Germline loops: CDR1 SGHTA, CDR2 FQGNSA. This CDR3 contains 18 residues. CDR3 DNA sequence: TGTGCCAGCAGCTTAGGCTTCATATTGCGGGGTTTGGGAGATACGCAGTATTTT. Residues: CASSLGFILRGLGDTQYF.

This clonotype was observed many times. The rearrangement links TRBV7-9 to TRBJ1-5; D is ambiguous. V lost 5 bases and J 5 bases, leaving 10 bases between the germline ends. Germline values: CDR1 SEHNR, CDR2 FQNEAQ (reference sequence). CDR3 length: 13 residues. The DNA of the CDR3 is TGTGCCAGCAGCAGAGACTGGGATCAGCCCCAGCATTTT. Its protein product is CASSRDWDQPQHF.

This clonotype was seen a few times. This chain links TRBV20-1 with TRBJ1-4, with TRBD1 identical over 9 bases. CDR3 length: 13 amino acids. With V trimmed by 6 bases and J by 7 bases, 6 bases remained unmatched. From germline, CDR1 is DFQATT and CDR2 SNEGSKA (reference sequence). The CDR3 protein is CSARDREFEKLFF. DNA of the CDR3: TGCAGTGCCAGGGACAGGGAGTTTGAAAAACTGTTTTTT.

This clonotype was picked up a small number of times. With a much larger clone just one base away, this may be a read error. The chain has TRBV20-1 and TRBJ2-3; D remains unclear. Germline-derived CDR1 and CDR2 are DFQATT and SNEGSKA (reference sequence). The CDR3 has 12 amino acids. V was trimmed by 1 base and J by 6 bases, leaving 8 bases between them. CDR3 amino acids: CSARGSSDTQYF. The CDR3 DNA reads TGCAGTGCTAGAGGGTCGTCGGATACGCAGTATTTT.

This chain connects TRBV20-1 to TRBJ1-3, with a tentative D call TRBD1 (5 bases). Trimming cost V 6 bases and J 1 base, with 19 bases left between them. The CDR3 extends over 16 amino acids. CDR1 DFQATT and CDR2 SNEGSKA come from the germline V gene (reference sequence). CDR3 coding DNA: TGCAGTGCAGGGAGTGCGGGGGGAGGATCTGGAAACACCATATATTTT. The encoded protein is CSAGSAGGGSGNTIYF.

This clonotype was observed many times. The chain uses TRBV7-6 and TRBJ2-3; either TRBD1 or TRBD2 may fit D (5 bases each). Germline V gene lookup returns CDR1 SGHVS and CDR2 FNYEAQ. The CDR3 sequence is 16 residues long. The ends were cut back, 4 bases at V and 4 bases at J, with 18 bases in the middle. The CDR3 here is CASSSYEGSEADTQYF. CDR3 in DNA: TGTGCCAGCAGCTCGTACGAGGGGAGCGAGGCAGATACGCAGTATTTT.

This chain uses TRBV27 with TRBJ1-5, with TRBD1 as a possible D gene (5 bases). The ends were cut back, 8 bases at V and 0 bases at J, with 11 bases in the middle. The CDR3 is made up of 14 amino acids. Germline loops: CDR1 MNHEY, CDR2 SMNVEV (reference sequence). The CDR3 region is CASGAGHSNQPQHF. The CDR3 DNA is TGTGCCAGCGGGGCAGGGCATAGCAATCAGCCCCAGCATTTT.

This clonotype was observed many times. The CDR3 region has the DNA TGCGCCAGCCGCGATCCCCGTAGTACTGAAGCTTTCTTT. Translation: CASRDPRSTEAFF. This chain connects TRBV5-1 to TRBJ1-1; D remains ambiguous. There are 13 residues in the CDR3. Germline CDR1 SGHRS, CDR2 YFSETQ. Between the trimmed V and J ends, which lost 7 bases and 5 bases, there was a span of 15 bases.

In its sample, this clonotype was seen a few times. The V gene is TRBV5-1, the J gene TRBJ2-7; a possible D gene is TRBD1 (5 bases). This CDR3 region has 14 residues. From germline, CDR1 is SGHRS and CDR2 YFSETQ. The V end lost 8 bases, the J end lost 6 bases, and 21 bases lay between the germline ends. The CDR3 protein is CASRGPITRSEQYV. The CDR3, as DNA: TGCGCCAGTAGGGGCCCTATCACCCGCTCCGAGCAGTACGTC.

There are a few counts of this clonotype. The V and J genes are TRBV6-2 or TRBV6-3 and TRBJ2-7; the D call may be TRBD1 or TRBD2 (5 bases each). V was pared by 0 bases and J by 2 bases, with 14 bases between. Germline CDR1 reads MNHEY; CDR2 reads SVGEGT. This CDR3 spans 16 amino acids. The DNA of the CDR3 is TGTGCCAGCAGTTACTCGATCGGGGCTAGGGCCTACGAGCAGTACTTC. This sequence encodes CASSYSIGARAYEQYF.

This clonotype was observed a handful of times. The V gene is TRBV29-1, the J gene TRBJ2-1; 9 nucleotides match TRBD1. Germline CDR1 is SQVTM and CDR2 is ANQGSEA. The V segment lost 7 bases and the J segment 9 bases; nucleotides outside the gene matches: 10. CDR3 length: 13 residues. The DNA of the CDR3 is TGCAGCGCTGTACAGGGGGCAGGATTTGAGCAGTTCTTC. Residues: CSAVQGAGFEQFF.

This clonotype was recorded at least ten times. The CDR3 loop reads CASSYRASSYNEQFF. The CDR3, as DNA: TGTGCCAGCAGTTACAGGGCCAGCTCCTACAATGAGCAGTTCTTC. The rearrangement uses TRBV2 and TRBJ2-1; tentative D call: TRBD1 (6 bases). The CDR3 loop spans 15 amino acids. CDR1 is SNHLY and CDR2 is FYNNEI in the germline V gene. V lost 5 bases, J lost 0 bases, and 11 bases lay in between.

This clonotype occurred a few times. V usage is TRBV5-6 and J usage is TRBJ1-1; D not certain. This CDR3 is built from 14 residues. CDR1 and CDR2 from the germline V gene are SGHDT and YYEEEE. V lost 3 bases, J lost 3 bases, and 12 bases lay in between. The CDR3 loop is CASSSLGRDTEAFF. Written as DNA, the CDR3 is TGTGCCAGCAGCTCCCTCGGTCGGGACACTGAAGCTTTCTTT.

This clonotype turned up a few times. The chain combines TRBV10-3 with TRBJ2-6; D call uncertain. The CDR3 consists of 16 residues. CDR1 is ENHRY, CDR2 SYGVKD, per germline. V lost 4 bases, J lost 0 bases, and 10 bases lay in between. CDR3 in amino acids: CAISGTAGSGANVLTF. The CDR3 DNA is TGTGCCATCAGTGGTACCGCAGGCTCTGGGGCCAACGTCCTGACTTTC.

This clonotype turned up a few times. The V call is TRBV7-9, the J call TRBJ2-5, with D hard to call. Germline V gives CDR1 SEHNR, CDR2 FQNEAQ (reference sequence). Trimming took 3 bases from V and 5 from J, leaving 16 bases between them. The CDR3 has 15 residues. DNA for the CDR3: TGTGCCAGCAGCTTTGACCGGGCTGGGATTGAGACCCAGTACTTC. Protein: CASSFDRAGIETQYF.

This clonotype appeared a few times. The chain has TRBV6-5 and TRBJ1-5; D not resolved. V was cut by 6 bases and J by 7 bases, with 13 bases left in between. The CDR3 runs 13 residues. Germline V gene sequence: CDR1 MNHEY, CDR2 SVGAGI. The CDR3 is CASRVTEEQPQHF. The CDR3 DNA reads as TGTGCCAGCAGAGTTACGGAGGAACAGCCCCAGCATTTT.

The sample holds a few counts of this clonotype. The DNA for the CDR3 is TGTGCCAGCAGTTCCGAACAGGGAACTGAAGCTTTCTTT. This sequence encodes CASSSEQGTEAFF. V is TRBV6-5 and J is TRBJ1-1, with D possibly matching TRBD1 (6 bases). The CDR3 spans 13 residues. V was cut by 4 bases and J by 5 bases, with 11 bases left in between. Per the germline V gene, CDR1 is MNHEY and CDR2 is SVGAGI.

This clonotype occurred a few times. J is TRBJ2-3 and V is TRBV7-3, with D possibly matching TRBD2 (6 bases). This CDR3 is 16 amino acids long. Germline V lookup: CDR1 SGHTA, CDR2 FQGTGA. Trimming stripped 1 base from V and 1 base from J, with 12 bases between. CDR3: CASSLNSGAGTDTQYF. CDR3 nucleotides: TGTGCCAGCAGCTTAAATTCGGGAGCGGGCACAGATACGCAGTATTTT. The whole variable domain, filled in from reference TRBV7-3 and TRBJ2-3, reads GAGVSQTPSNKVTEKGKYVELRCDPISGHTALYWYRQSLGQGPEFLIYFQGTGAADDSGLPNDRFFAVRPEGSVSTLKIQRTERGDSAVYLCASSLNSGAGTDTQYFGPGTRLTVL.

This clonotype was recorded a few times. The rearrangement joins TRBV6-2 or TRBV6-3 to TRBJ2-1; D call uncertain. This CDR3 comprises 12 residues. The germline V and J ends were trimmed by 6 bases and 8 bases, with 11 bases remaining between them. Germline loops: CDR1 MNHEY, CDR2 SVGEGT. The CDR3 DNA sequence: TGTGCCAGCAGATCTCAGTTCCATGAGCAGTTCTTC. This gives the protein CASRSQFHEQFF.

The table lists this clonotype with a few counts. The chain employs TRBV7-9 and TRBJ2-7; 10 bases match TRBD2. The CDR3 extends over 14 amino acids. V lost 4 bases and J lost 3; bases outside the gene matches: 3. Germline V gene sequence: CDR1 SEHNR, CDR2 FQNEAQ (reference sequence). Here the CDR3 reads CASSSLAGDYEQYF. The CDR3 bases are TGTGCCAGCAGCTCCCTAGCGGGGGACTACGAGCAGTACTTC.

The chain carries TRBV3-1 and TRBJ2-5; D remains unclear. Trimming stripped 6 bases from V and 4 bases from J, with 9 bases between. The V gene's germline CDR1 is LGHDT and CDR2 YNNKEL (reference sequence). The CDR3 spans 12 residues. CDR3 residues: CASRSPGETQYF. The CDR3 nucleotides are TGTGCCAGCAGATCCCCCGGAGAGACCCAGTACTTC.

The V gene is TRBV27, the J gene TRBJ2-2; 11 nucleotides match TRBD1. Germline assignment: CDR1 MNHEY and CDR2 SMNVEV (reference sequence). The CDR3 covers 16 residues. The V and J ends lost 4 bases and 4 bases, in that order; junction bases with no gene match: 5. CDR3 amino acids: CASSSSGTGGTGELFF. As DNA, the CDR3 is TGTGCCAGCAGTTCCTCCGGGACAGGGGGCACCGGGGAGCTGTTTTTT.

V usage is TRBV5-1 and J usage is TRBJ2-6; D might be TRBD1 (5 bases). This CDR3 has 16 amino acids. Germline CDR1 SGHRS, CDR2 YFSETQ. The V and J ends lost 2 bases and 2 bases respectively, with 11 bases between them. CDR3 nucleotide sequence: TGCGCCAGCAGCTTCCAGGGAAGAGCTGGGGCCAACGTCCTGACTTTC. This translates into CASSFQGRAGANVLTF.

The chain combines TRBV9 with TRBJ2-2; unclear D gene. Germline lookup yields CDR1 SGDLS and CDR2 YYNGEE. This CDR3 spans 12 amino acids. V shed 1 base and J shed 7 bases, with 5 bases lying between them. The chain's CDR3 is CASSVPDGELFF. DNA for the CDR3: TGTGCCAGCAGCGTACCGGACGGGGAGCTGTTTTTT.

The table lists this clonotype with a few counts. V usage is TRBV5-1 and J usage is TRBJ2-1, with 9 bases lining up with TRBD2. Germline loops: CDR1 SGHRS, CDR2 YFSETQ. Unmatched junction bases numbered 7, after V lost 2 bases and J lost 1 base. The CDR3 is made up of 17 amino acids. The DNA of the CDR3 is TGCGCCAGCAGCTTACCCCGCGGGGGGGGATCCTACAATGAGCAGTTCTTC. Protein: CASSLPRGGGSYNEQFF.

The chain joins TRBV6-5 to TRBJ2-1; the D call may be TRBD1 or TRBD2 (6 bases each). The CDR3 has 17 residues. Trimming stripped 0 bases from V and 9 bases from J, with 21 bases between. The germline CDR1 and CDR2 sequences are MNHEY and SVGAGI. The CDR3 DNA sequence: TGTGCCAGCAGTTACTCGATGGGGGGCCTCTCGAGGGGTGAGCAGTTCTTC. Protein product: CASSYSMGGLSRGEQFF.

The V gene is TRBV6-5, the J gene TRBJ1-6; TRBD1 aligns across 8 bases. This CDR3 spans 16 amino acids. Germline loops: CDR1 MNHEY, CDR2 SVGAGI. J lost 1 base, V lost 6 bases, and 5 bases had no gene match. For the CDR3, the DNA is TGTGCCAGCAGCTCAGGGACAGGATCCTATAATTCACCCCTCCACTTT. It translates to CASSSGTGSYNSPLHF.